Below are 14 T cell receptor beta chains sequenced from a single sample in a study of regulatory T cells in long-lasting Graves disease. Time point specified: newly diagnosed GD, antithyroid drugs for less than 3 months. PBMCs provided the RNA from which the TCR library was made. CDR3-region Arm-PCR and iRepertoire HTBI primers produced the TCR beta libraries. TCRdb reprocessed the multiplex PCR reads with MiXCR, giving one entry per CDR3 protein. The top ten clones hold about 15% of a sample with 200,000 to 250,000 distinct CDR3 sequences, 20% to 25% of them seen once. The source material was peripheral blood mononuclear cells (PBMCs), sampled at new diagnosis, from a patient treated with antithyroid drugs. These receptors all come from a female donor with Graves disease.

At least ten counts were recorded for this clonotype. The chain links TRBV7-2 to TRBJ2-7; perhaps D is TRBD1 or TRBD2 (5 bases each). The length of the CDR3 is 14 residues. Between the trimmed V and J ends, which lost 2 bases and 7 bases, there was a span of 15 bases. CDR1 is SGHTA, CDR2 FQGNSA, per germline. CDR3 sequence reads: CASSLRAGRVEQYF. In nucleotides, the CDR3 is TGTGCCAGCAGCTTAAGGGCAGGGCGGGTGGAGCAGTACTTC.

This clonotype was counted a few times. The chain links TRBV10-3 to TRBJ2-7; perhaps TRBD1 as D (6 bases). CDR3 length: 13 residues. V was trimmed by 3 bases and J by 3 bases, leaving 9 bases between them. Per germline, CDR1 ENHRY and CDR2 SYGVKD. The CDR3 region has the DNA TGTGCCATCAGTGACCCAGGGGACTACGAGCAGTACTTC. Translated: CAISDPGDYEQYF.

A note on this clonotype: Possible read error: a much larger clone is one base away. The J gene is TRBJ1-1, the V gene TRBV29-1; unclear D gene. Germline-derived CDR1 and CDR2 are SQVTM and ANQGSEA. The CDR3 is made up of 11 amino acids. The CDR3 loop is CSVELNTEALF. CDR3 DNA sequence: TGCAGCGTTGAATTGAACACTGAAGCTCTCTTT.

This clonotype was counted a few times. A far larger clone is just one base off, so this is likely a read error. The CDR3 nucleotides are TGTGCCAGCAGCCAAGTTAAAGGTGAAGCTTTCTTT. Amino acids: CASSQVKGEAFF. V and J are TRBV3-2 and TRBJ1-1. TRBV3-2 has pseudogene status. The CDR3 is 12 residues long.

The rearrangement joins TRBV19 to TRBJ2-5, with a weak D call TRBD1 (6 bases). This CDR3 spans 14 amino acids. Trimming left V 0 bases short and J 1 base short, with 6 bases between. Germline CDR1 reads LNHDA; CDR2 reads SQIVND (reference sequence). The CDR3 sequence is CASSIDRGQETQYF. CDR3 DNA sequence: TGTGCCAGTAGTATAGACAGGGGCCAAGAGACCCAGTACTTC. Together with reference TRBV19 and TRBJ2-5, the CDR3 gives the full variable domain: DGGITQSPKYLFRKEGQNVTLSCEQNLNHDAMYWYRQDPGQGLRLIYYSQIVNDFQKGDIAEGYSVSREKKESFPLTVTSAQKNPTAFYLCASSIDRGQETQYFGPGTRLLVL.

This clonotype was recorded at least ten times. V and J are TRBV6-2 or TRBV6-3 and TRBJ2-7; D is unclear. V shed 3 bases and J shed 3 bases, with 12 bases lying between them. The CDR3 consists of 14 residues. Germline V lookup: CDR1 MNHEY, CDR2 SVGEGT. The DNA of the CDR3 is TGTGCCAGCAGTTATGGTGCGCCCATCTACGAGCAGTACTTC. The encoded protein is CASSYGAPIYEQYF.

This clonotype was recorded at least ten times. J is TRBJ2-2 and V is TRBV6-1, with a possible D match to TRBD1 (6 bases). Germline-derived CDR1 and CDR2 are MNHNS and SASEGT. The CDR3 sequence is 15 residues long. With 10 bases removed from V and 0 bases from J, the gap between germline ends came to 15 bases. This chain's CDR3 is CATHPGTPNTGELFF. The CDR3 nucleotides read TGTGCCACTCACCCCGGGACACCGAACACCGGGGAGCTGTTTTTT.

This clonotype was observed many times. CDR3 residues: CASSSTGLSNQPQHF. CDR3 DNA: TGTGCCAGCAGTTCGACAGGTCTTAGCAATCAGCCCCAGCATTTT. This chain links TRBV12-3 or TRBV12-4 with TRBJ1-5; D is perhaps TRBD1 (6 bases). This CDR3 spans 15 amino acids. The V end lost 4 bases, the J end lost 0 bases, and 10 bases lay between the germline ends.

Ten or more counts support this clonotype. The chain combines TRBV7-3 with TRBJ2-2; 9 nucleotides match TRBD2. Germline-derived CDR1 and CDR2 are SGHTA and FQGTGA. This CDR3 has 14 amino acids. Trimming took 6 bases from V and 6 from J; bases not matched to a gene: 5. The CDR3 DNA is TGTGCCAGCAGTGCGGGAGGGCGGGCCGGGGAGCTGTTTTTT. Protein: CASSAGGRAGELFF.

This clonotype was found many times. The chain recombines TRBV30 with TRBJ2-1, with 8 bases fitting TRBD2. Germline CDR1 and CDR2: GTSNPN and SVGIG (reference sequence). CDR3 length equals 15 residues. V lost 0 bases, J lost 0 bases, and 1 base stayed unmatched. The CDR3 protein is CAWSVGTSSYNEQFF. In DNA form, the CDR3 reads TGTGCCTGGAGTGTAGGGACTAGCTCCTACAATGAGCAGTTCTTC.

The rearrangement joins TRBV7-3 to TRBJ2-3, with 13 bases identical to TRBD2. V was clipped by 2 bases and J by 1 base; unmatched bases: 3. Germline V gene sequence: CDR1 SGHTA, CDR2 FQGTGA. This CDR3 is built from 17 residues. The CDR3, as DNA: TGTGCCAGCAGCTTAGTAGGACTAGCGGGGGGCACAGATACGCAGTATTTT. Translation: CASSLVGLAGGTDTQYF.

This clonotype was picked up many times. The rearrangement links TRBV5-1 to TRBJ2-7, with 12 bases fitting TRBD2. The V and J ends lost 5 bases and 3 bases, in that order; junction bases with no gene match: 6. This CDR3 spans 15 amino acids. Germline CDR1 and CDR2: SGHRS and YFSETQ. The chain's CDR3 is CASSGRTSGVYEQYF. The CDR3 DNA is TGCGCCAGCAGTGGACGGACTAGCGGGGTCTACGAGCAGTACTTC.

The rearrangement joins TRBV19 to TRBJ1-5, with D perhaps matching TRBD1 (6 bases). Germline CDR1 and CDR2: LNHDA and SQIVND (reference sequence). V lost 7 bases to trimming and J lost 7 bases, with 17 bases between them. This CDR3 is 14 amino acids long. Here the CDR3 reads CASTPGAQGQPQHF. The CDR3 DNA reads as TGTGCCAGTACGCCGGGGGCGCAAGGCCAGCCCCAGCATTTT.

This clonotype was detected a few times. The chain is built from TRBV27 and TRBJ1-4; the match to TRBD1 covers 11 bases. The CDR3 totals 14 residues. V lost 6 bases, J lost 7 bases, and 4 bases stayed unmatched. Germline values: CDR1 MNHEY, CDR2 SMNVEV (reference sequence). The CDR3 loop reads CASSWTGGSEKLFF. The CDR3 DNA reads TGTGCCAGCAGCTGGACAGGGGGCTCTGAAAAACTGTTTTTT.